This T cell receptor (beta chain) was obtained from a study of somatic mutations in cytotoxic T cells in rheumatoid arthritis. Study-wide results and limits: For rheumatoid arthritis patients, the slight TRBV07 underrepresentation lacked multiple-comparison adjustment. There was no knowledge of the antigen targets of the expanded CD8+ clones. Between rheumatoid arthritis patients and age-matched healthy controls, CD8+ T-cell clonality showed no significant difference.

As handled by the study authors: Patient CD8+ clones bigger than 1% seldom lined up with published virus-specific TCRB sequences. Assay used: immunoSEQ multiplex PCR; TCRdb lists only in-frame clones, some missing. The DNA was the basis for D and trimming; V, J and clone size are from that table. The table includes tens of thousands of clones, approximately 85% detected once. J was trimmed by 2 bases and V by 5 bases; bases with no gene match: 12. Germline values: CDR1 PRHDT, CDR2 FYEKMQ (reference sequence). This CDR3 is built from 18 residues. In the case of this clone: The antigen remains undetermined.

The chain combines TRBV13 with TRBJ1-4; 9 positions match TRBD1. The origin of this receptor is an adult with rheumatoid arthritis. Sequenced input: CD8+ T cells sorted from blood. CDR3 loop: CASSNRGGQGRTNEKLFF. The CDR3 DNA reads TGTGCCAGCAGCAACCGGGGGGGACAGGGTCGCACTAATGAAAAACTGTTTTTT.